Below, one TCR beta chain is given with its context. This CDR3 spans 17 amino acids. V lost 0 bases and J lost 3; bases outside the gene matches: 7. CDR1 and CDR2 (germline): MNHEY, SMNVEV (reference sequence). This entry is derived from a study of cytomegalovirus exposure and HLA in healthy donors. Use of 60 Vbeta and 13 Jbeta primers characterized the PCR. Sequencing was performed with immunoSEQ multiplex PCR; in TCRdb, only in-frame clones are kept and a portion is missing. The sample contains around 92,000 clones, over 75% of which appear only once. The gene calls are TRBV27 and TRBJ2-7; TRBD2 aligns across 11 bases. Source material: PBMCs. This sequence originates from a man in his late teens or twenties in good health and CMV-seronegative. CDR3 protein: CASSLSSLAGGFYEQYF. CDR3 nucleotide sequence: TGTGCCAGCAGTTTATCGTCCCTAGCGGGAGGATTCTACGAGCAGTACTTC.